Sequencing of this T cell receptor (beta chain) was carried out in a study of response to subunit inactivated influenza vaccine (dated by TCRdb to the late 2010s). Concerning the study at large: Deep quantitative T cell receptor repertoire profiling was used in the study to track responses to a trivalent subunit inactivated influenza vaccine. Results and caveats for the whole study, not just this receptor: It was suggested by the authors that each seasonal influenza vaccination may recruit only a limited number of new T cells.

The method was RT-PCR. Reads for this sample came from an Illumina HiSeq 2500. TCRdb took the public reads, trimmed them with fastp at Q25, ran MiXCR for clone calling and kept in-frame beta chains. Rows with one shared CDR3 protein collapse into an entry with the most common genes and DNA. Here the sample has hundreds of thousands of distinct CDR3 sequences; around 16% occur a single time. The top ten constitute around a tenth of the sample. At the junction V is shortened by 4 bases and J by 2 bases; bases outside the gene matches: 6. Measured from the cysteine to the phenylalanine, the CDR3 is 16 residues long. CDR3 DNA is the only sequence kept; it has 48 bases, read in frame from the first base. CDR1 and CDR2, looked up from the germline V gene, are SGHRS and YFSETQ. This clonotype was seen a few times. Which antigen it targets is not known. No base qualities exist here, and no much larger clone lies one base off it.

The sequence joins TRBV5-1 to TRBJ2-2; TRBD2 lines up with 9 middle nucleotides. This specimen consisted of PBMCs from blood, obtained about 13 days after vaccination. This clonotype originated in a man aged 50 or older who received an inactivated influenza vaccine. Donor details come from another sample of the same person, matched by shared clones. The CDR3 sequence is CASSTTSGDNTGELFF. The nucleotides read TGCGCCAGCAGCACGACTAGCGGAGACAACACCGGGGAGCTGTTTTTT.